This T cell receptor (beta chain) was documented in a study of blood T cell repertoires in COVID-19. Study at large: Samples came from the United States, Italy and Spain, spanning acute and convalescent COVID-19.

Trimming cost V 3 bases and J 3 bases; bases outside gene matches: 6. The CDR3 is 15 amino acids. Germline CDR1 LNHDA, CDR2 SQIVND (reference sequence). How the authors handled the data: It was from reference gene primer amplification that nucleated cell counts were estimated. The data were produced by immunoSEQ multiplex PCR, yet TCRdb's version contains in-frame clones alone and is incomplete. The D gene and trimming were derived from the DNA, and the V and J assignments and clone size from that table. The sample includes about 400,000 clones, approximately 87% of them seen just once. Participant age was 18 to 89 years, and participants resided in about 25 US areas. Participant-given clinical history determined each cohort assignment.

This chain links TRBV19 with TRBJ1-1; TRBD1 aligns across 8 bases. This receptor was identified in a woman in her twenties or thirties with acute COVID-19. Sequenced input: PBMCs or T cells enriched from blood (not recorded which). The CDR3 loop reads CASSIQGARDTEAFF. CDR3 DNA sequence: TGTGCCAGTAGTATCCAGGGGGCGCGGGACACTGAAGCTTTCTTT.